This T cell receptor (beta chain) comes out of a study of graft-versus-host responses after intestinal transplantation. Study in general: Recipients were given multivisceral, liver-intestinal, or isolated intestinal transplants. All of the recipients had induction that used anti-thymocyte globulin, then tacrolimus and steroids for approximately 3 years.

The protocol was immunoSEQ multiplex PCR, while the TCRdb copy is restricted to in-frame clones and leaves out a portion. The sample has tens of thousands of clones, 89% seen once. With respect to this clone: The antigen is undetermined.

The sequence was collected from a human donor who was the organ donor for an intestinal transplant. Sample: unstimulated CD4+ T cells sorted from spleen or lymph node cells, taken before transplant.

CDR3 loop: CASSLEVSGDEQYF. CDR3 in DNA: TGTGCCAGCAGCTTAGAGGTATCAGGGGACGAGCAGTACTTC. This chain connects TRBV7-9 to TRBJ2-7; a possible D gene is TRBD1 (6 bases). Deletions cut 1 base from V and 5 bases from J, with 12 bases between. The germline gives CDR1 SEHNR, CDR2 FQNEAQ (reference sequence). This CDR3 contains 14 residues. Using reference TRBV7-9 and TRBJ2-7 for the parts outside the CDR3, the full variable domain is DTGVSQNPRHKITKRGQNVTFRCDPISEHNRLYWYRQTLGQGPEFLTYFQNEAQLEKSRLLSDRFSAERPKGSFSTLEIQRTEQGDSAMYLCASSLEVSGDEQYFGPGTRLTVT.